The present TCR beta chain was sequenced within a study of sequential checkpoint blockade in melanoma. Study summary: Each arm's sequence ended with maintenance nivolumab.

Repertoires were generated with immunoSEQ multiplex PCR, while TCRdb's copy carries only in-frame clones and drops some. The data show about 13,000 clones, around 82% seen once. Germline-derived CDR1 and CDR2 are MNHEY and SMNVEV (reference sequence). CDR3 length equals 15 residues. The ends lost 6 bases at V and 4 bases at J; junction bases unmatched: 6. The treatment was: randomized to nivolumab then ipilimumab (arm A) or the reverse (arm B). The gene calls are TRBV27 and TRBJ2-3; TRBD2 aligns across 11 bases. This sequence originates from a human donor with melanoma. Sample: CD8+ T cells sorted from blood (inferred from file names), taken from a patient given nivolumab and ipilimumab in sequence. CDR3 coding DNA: TGTGCCAGCAGAACACTAGCGGGAGTGTCAGATACGCAGTATTTT. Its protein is CASRTLAGVSDTQYF.